This TCR beta chain was documented in a study of blood T cell repertoires in COVID-19. On the study more broadly: The United States, Italy and Spain provided the acute and convalescent COVID-19 samples. PBMCs, B-cell-depleted T cells, or T cells were the source of the cDNA or gDNA that made up the material.

Original methodology: Amplified reference gene primers provided the basis for estimating nucleated cell counts. Profiled with immunoSEQ multiplex PCR; TCRdb holds only in-frame clones, not every one. V and J calls and clone size follow that table, whereas D and trimming were derived from the DNA. The data contain around 140,000 clones, 84% of them singletons. Germline CDR1 SNHLY, CDR2 FYNNEI. This CDR3 spans 13 amino acids. V was trimmed by 6 bases and J by 1 base, leaving 10 bases between them. Enrolment of Seattle patients took place during active infection, and they were followed longitudinally. The clonotype comes from a man between 25 and 39 years old with COVID-19, enrolled during active disease. The source material was peripheral blood. The J gene is TRBJ2-7, the V gene TRBV2, with D possibly being TRBD1 (6 bases). This chain's CDR3 is CASRDRNSYEQYF. The CDR3, as DNA: TGTGCCAGCAGAGACAGGAATTCCTACGAGCAGTACTTC.